This T cell receptor beta chain was sequenced during a study of molecular identifiers for immune sequencing clone quantification. The CDR3 loop spans 19 amino acids. The V gene lost 2 bases and the J gene lost 5 bases, with 25 bases spanning the gap. Looked up from germline, CDR1 is SGHVS and CDR2 is FNYEAQ. TCRdb reprocessed the PCR reads via MiXCR and lists one record per CDR3 protein. The profile covers about 36,000 distinct CDR3 sequences, with 15% to 20% appearing a single time and about 6.2% taken by the ten largest. Study results and caveats: Whereas clones above 20 RNA copies held under 1% of naive-cell molecules, they held over 97% of effector molecules. In a background of roughly 970,000 naive cells, spiked Jurkat TCR RNA from one cell was reportedly detectable.

This clonotype appeared many times. Its antigen remains unknown. The CD8+CD4-CCR7+CD45RA+ phenotype defined the sorted naive CD8 T cells. The sample comprised naive CD8+ T cells from blood, with Jurkat cell RNA spiked in. Subset of the sample: FACS-sorted CD8+CD4-CCR7+CD45RA+ naive T cells. This clonotype was sampled from a human donor in good health. Some libraries in this study had Jurkat cell RNA spiked in. This rearrangement joins TRBV7-6 to TRBJ2-1, with D perhaps matching TRBD2 (6 bases). The CDR3 protein is CASSLTLPRASEINNEQFF. Here the CDR3 DNA reads TGTGCCAGCAGCTTAACACTCCCGAGGGCTAGCGAGATAAACAATGAGCAGTTCTTC.